These T cell receptor beta chains were read from a single sample in a study of T cell responses to AZD1222 COVID-19 vaccine. This table comes from immunoSEQ multiplex PCR, and its TCRdb copy is limited to in-frame clones, with some not included. The sample contains 150,000 to 200,000 clones, roughly nine tenths of which appear only once. The sequencing here drew on peripheral blood, taken on day 0 of MenACWY control vaccination. The origin of the receptors is an adult in good health. Each CDR3 is given with its conserved first and last residue. D genes are given only for firm matches. Size values are once, few and many counts, or a class for expanded clones, and some rows have none.

j_call,v_call,clone_size,d_call,cdr3_aa
TRBJ1-1,TRBV4-1,-,-,CASSQGRDGVNTEAFF
TRBJ2-5,TRBV5-4,-,-,CASSLGIGETQYF
TRBJ2-1,TRBV2,-,-,CASSLELRHNEQFF
TRBJ2-7,TRBV10-2,few,-,CASSAVRLEFSEQYF
TRBJ1-5,TRBV19,-,-,CASSIIVVSNQPQHF
TRBJ1-1,TRBV10-3,-,TRBD1,CAITDRVSTEAFF
TRBJ2-2,TRBV10-3,-,-,CAISESRVGRNTGELFF
TRBJ1-2,TRBV12-3/TRBV12-4,-,TRBD1,CASSLAGGGYTF
TRBJ2-7,TRBV27,-,TRBD1,CATTSGTGGRSEQYF
TRBJ2-2,TRBV11-3,-,TRBD1,CASSFQGQGGTGELFF
TRBJ2-7,TRBV7-8,-,TRBD1,CASSLALRGTERRDEQYF
TRBJ2-1,TRBV25-1,-,TRBD2,CAGGTSGNHNEQFF
TRBJ1-2,TRBV5-6,-,TRBD1,CASSFTGEDGYTF
TRBJ2-7,TRBV14,-,-,CASSHPGRRGGRVGEQYF
TRBJ2-7,TRBV2,-,-,CASSEGGAEFYEQYF
TRBJ2-1,TRBV11-3,-,TRBD2,CASSWEGNNEQFF
TRBJ2-3,TRBV2,-,-,CASGPSGTDTQYF
TRBJ1-2,TRBV7-3,-,-,CASSSHGGLGGYTF
TRBJ1-2,TRBV14,once,-,CASSPDTGANYGYTF
TRBJ2-2,TRBV7-9,-,-,CASSRPGRGGNTGELFF
TRBJ1-2,TRBV6-5,-,-,CASRLTVTNYGYTF
TRBJ1-2,TRBV9,-,TRBD1,CASSAIDRGYDGYTF